A selection of T cell receptor beta chains follows, all from one sample in a study of shared clonotypes between healthy human individuals. Profiling relied on immunoSEQ multiplex PCR, and the TCRdb table lists in-frame clones only, not all of them. The sample has 1.4 million or so clones; approximately 98.5% are singletons. Sequencing input: naive CD4+ T cells sorted from blood. These receptors were collected from a man aged 25-45 years in good health. CDR3s include the opening cysteine and the closing phenylalanine or tryptophan. The D gene is left open where the match is weak. Clone size, where shown, is once, few, many, or a class for clones that have expanded.

cdr3_aa: CASSIASGTDGYTF; cdr3_nt: TGTGCCAGCAGCATAGCGTCCGGGACAGATGGCTACACCTTC; d_call: TRBD1; j_call: TRBJ1-2; clone_size: -; v_call: TRBV7-2
cdr3_aa: CASSSGNSGQYF; cdr3_nt: TGTGCCAGCAGTTCCGGGAATAGCGGACAGTACTTC; d_call: -; j_call: TRBJ2-7; clone_size: -; v_call: TRBV28
cdr3_aa: CASSPRLAGGLADTQYF; cdr3_nt: TGTGCCAGCTCCCCCCGACTAGCGGGAGGGCTGGCGGATACGCAGTATTTT; d_call: TRBD2; j_call: TRBJ2-3; clone_size: -; v_call: TRBV18
cdr3_aa: CASSVLRDRVPDTQYF; cdr3_nt: TGTGCCAGCAGCGTTCTCCGGGACAGGGTCCCAGATACGCAGTATTTT; d_call: TRBD1; j_call: TRBJ2-3; clone_size: -; v_call: TRBV9
cdr3_aa: CASSTEDRARLHF; cdr3_nt: TGCGCCAGCAGCACCGAGGACAGGGCCCGCCTTCACTTC; d_call: TRBD1; j_call: TRBJ1-2; clone_size: -; v_call: TRBV5-1
cdr3_aa: CASSDYSSDIQYF; cdr3_nt: TGCGCCAGCAGTGATTACTCATCCGACATTCAGTACTTC; d_call: -; j_call: TRBJ2-4; clone_size: -; v_call: TRBV10-1
cdr3_aa: CASSWGARQGDTGELFF; cdr3_nt: TGCGCCAGCAGCTGGGGCGCGCGACAGGGGGATACCGGGGAGCTGTTTTTT; d_call: TRBD1; j_call: TRBJ2-2; clone_size: -; v_call: TRBV5-1
cdr3_aa: CASNTGSSGNTIYF; cdr3_nt: TGTGCCAGCAACACAGGGAGCTCTGGAAACACCATATATTTT; d_call: -; j_call: TRBJ1-3; clone_size: -; v_call: TRBV9
cdr3_aa: CSVGQGLGNTIYF; cdr3_nt: TGCAGCGTAGGACAGGGCCTCGGAAACACCATATATTTT; d_call: TRBD1; j_call: TRBJ1-3; clone_size: -; v_call: TRBV29-1
cdr3_aa: CASSPLSGAYNEQFF; cdr3_nt: TGTGCCAGCTCACCGTTGAGCGGCGCCTACAATGAGCAGTTCTTC; d_call: -; j_call: TRBJ2-1; clone_size: -; v_call: TRBV18
cdr3_aa: CASSHNRGYNEQFF; cdr3_nt: TGTGCCAGCAGCCATAATAGGGGTTACAATGAGCAGTTCTTC; d_call: -; j_call: TRBJ2-1; clone_size: -; v_call: TRBV11-2
cdr3_aa: CASSLRLAGGYEQYF; cdr3_nt: TGTGCCAGCAGCCTTCGACTAGCGGGAGGCTACGAGCAGTACTTC; d_call: TRBD2; j_call: TRBJ2-7; clone_size: -; v_call: TRBV7-2
cdr3_aa: CASSQDRRSSYGYTF; cdr3_nt: TGTGCCAGCAGCCAAGATCGAAGATCCAGCTATGGCTACACCTTC; d_call: -; j_call: TRBJ1-2; clone_size: -; v_call: TRBV4-2
cdr3_aa: CASSPRDRDYEQYF; cdr3_nt: TGTGCCAGCAGTCCCCGGGACAGAGATTACGAGCAGTACTTC; d_call: TRBD1; j_call: TRBJ2-7; clone_size: -; v_call: TRBV2
cdr3_aa: CASSDESWTGELFF; cdr3_nt: TGTGCCAGCAGTGACGAGTCTTGGACCGGGGAGCTGTTTTTT; d_call: -; j_call: TRBJ2-2; clone_size: -; v_call: TRBV6-4
cdr3_aa: CASSLTGGLGMKQYF; cdr3_nt: TGTGCCAGCAGCTTAACGGGCGGACTAGGTATGAAGCAGTACTTC; d_call: TRBD2; j_call: TRBJ2-7; clone_size: -; v_call: TRBV7-3
cdr3_aa: CSVGPLAGSYEQYF; cdr3_nt: TGCAGCGTTGGGCCGCTAGCGGGATCCTACGAGCAGTACTTC; d_call: TRBD2; j_call: TRBJ2-7; clone_size: -; v_call: TRBV29-1
cdr3_aa: CASSLAGTRVEQFF; cdr3_nt: TGTGCCAGCAGCTTAGCCGGGACTAGGGTTGAGCAGTTCTTC; d_call: TRBD2; j_call: TRBJ2-1; clone_size: -; v_call: TRBV7-9
cdr3_aa: CASSQDSVATGELFF; cdr3_nt: TGCGCCAGCAGCCAAGATTCCGTAGCTACCGGGGAGCTGTTTTTT; d_call: -; j_call: TRBJ2-2; clone_size: -; v_call: TRBV4-3
cdr3_aa: CAISEPRTSGSRQFF; cdr3_nt: TGTGCCATCAGTGAGCCGAGGACTAGCGGGAGTAGGCAGTTCTTC; d_call: TRBD2; j_call: TRBJ2-1; clone_size: -; v_call: TRBV10-3
cdr3_aa: CASSQFRGSQAKNIQYF; cdr3_nt: TGCGCCAGCAGCCAATTTCGGGGAAGTCAAGCCAAAAACATTCAGTACTTC; d_call: -; j_call: TRBJ2-4; clone_size: -; v_call: TRBV4-1
cdr3_aa: CASSSDRGNQPQHF; cdr3_nt: TGTGCCAGCTCCAGTGACAGGGGCAATCAGCCCCAGCATTTT; d_call: TRBD1; j_call: TRBJ1-5; clone_size: once; v_call: TRBV18
cdr3_aa: CASSYPTRGIYGYTF; cdr3_nt: TGTGCCAGCAGTTACCCCACCCGGGGGATCTATGGCTACACCTTC; d_call: -; j_call: TRBJ1-2; clone_size: -; v_call: TRBV6-5
cdr3_aa: CASSYSRVKLDTQYF; cdr3_nt: TGTGCCAGCAGTTACTCGCGGGTGAAACTAGATACGCAGTATTTT; d_call: -; j_call: TRBJ2-3; clone_size: -; v_call: TRBV6-5
cdr3_aa: CASSIQGPSTDTQYF; cdr3_nt: TGCGCCAGCAGCATACAGGGCCCTAGCACAGATACGCAGTATTTT; d_call: -; j_call: TRBJ2-3; clone_size: -; v_call: TRBV5-1
cdr3_aa: CASSPRWRVAGEGETQYF; cdr3_nt: TGTGCCAGCAGCCCCCGATGGAGGGTAGCGGGAGAGGGGGAGACCCAGTACTTC; d_call: TRBD2; j_call: TRBJ2-5; clone_size: -; v_call: TRBV9
cdr3_aa: CASSRHVTGTVSHYGYTF; cdr3_nt: TGTGCCAGCAGCCGACACGTGACAGGGACAGTATCGCACTATGGCTACACCTTC; d_call: TRBD1; j_call: TRBJ1-2; clone_size: -; v_call: TRBV11-2
cdr3_aa: CAISELGGLGTDTQYF; cdr3_nt: TGTGCCATCAGTGAGTTGGGGGGCCTGGGCACAGATACGCAGTATTTT; d_call: -; j_call: TRBJ2-3; clone_size: -; v_call: TRBV10-3
cdr3_aa: CASSLGSRRVNNEQFF; cdr3_nt: TGTGCCAGCAGCTTAGGATCGAGGCGGGTGAACAATGAGCAGTTCTTC; d_call: -; j_call: TRBJ2-1; clone_size: -; v_call: TRBV13
cdr3_aa: CASSARLAGVETGELFF; cdr3_nt: TGTGCCAGCAGTGCCCGACTAGCGGGAGTAGAAACCGGGGAGCTGTTTTTT; d_call: TRBD2; j_call: TRBJ2-2; clone_size: -; v_call: TRBV2
cdr3_aa: CAWSVRIGIYEQYF; cdr3_nt: TGTGCCTGGAGTGTACGAATTGGAATCTACGAGCAGTACTTC; d_call: -; j_call: TRBJ2-7; clone_size: -; v_call: TRBV30
cdr3_aa: CATPGADSADNEQFF; cdr3_nt: TGTGCCACCCCTGGGGCGGACTCCGCCGACAATGAGCAGTTCTTC; d_call: -; j_call: TRBJ2-1; clone_size: -; v_call: TRBV5-3
cdr3_aa: CAIGTGLNQPQHF; cdr3_nt: TGTGCCATCGGGACAGGGCTTAATCAGCCCCAGCATTTT; d_call: TRBD1; j_call: TRBJ1-5; clone_size: -; v_call: TRBV10-3
cdr3_aa: CASSEGGQGAREQYF; cdr3_nt: TGTGCCAGCAGTGAAGGAGGACAGGGGGCTAGGGAGCAGTACTTC; d_call: TRBD1; j_call: TRBJ2-7; clone_size: -; v_call: TRBV6-1
cdr3_aa: CASSRTRLDEQYF; cdr3_nt: TGCGCCAGCAGCCGGACCCGGTTAGACGAGCAGTACTTC; d_call: -; j_call: TRBJ2-7; clone_size: -; v_call: TRBV5-1
cdr3_aa: CASSYSTGHNEQFF; cdr3_nt: TGTGCCAGCAGTTACTCGACAGGGCACAATGAGCAGTTCTTC; d_call: TRBD1; j_call: TRBJ2-1; clone_size: -; v_call: TRBV6-6
cdr3_aa: CASSPRTGSGANVLTF; cdr3_nt: TGTGCCAGCTCACCCCGGACCGGCTCTGGGGCCAACGTCCTGACTTTC; d_call: -; j_call: TRBJ2-6; clone_size: once; v_call: TRBV18
cdr3_aa: CASSTRTGWGYGYTF; cdr3_nt: TGTGCCAGTAGTACTAGGACAGGATGGGGCTATGGCTACACCTTC; d_call: TRBD1; j_call: TRBJ1-2; clone_size: -; v_call: TRBV19
cdr3_aa: CASSLKENTQYF; cdr3_nt: TGTGCCAGCAGCTTGAAGGAGAATACGCAGTATTTT; d_call: -; j_call: TRBJ2-3; clone_size: -; v_call: TRBV7-9
cdr3_aa: CASSQVFGGGNTEAFF; cdr3_nt: TGCGCCAGCAGCCAAGTTTTTGGCGGAGGGAACACTGAAGCTTTCTTT; d_call: -; j_call: TRBJ1-1; clone_size: -; v_call: TRBV4-3
cdr3_aa: CASSLRSDEQYF; cdr3_nt: TGTGCCAGCAGCCTTAGGAGCGACGAGCAGTACTTC; d_call: -; j_call: TRBJ2-7; clone_size: -; v_call: TRBV7-8
cdr3_aa: CASSIEFSEQYF; cdr3_nt: TGTGCCAGTAGTATAGAGTTCTCCGAGCAGTACTTC; d_call: -; j_call: TRBJ2-7; clone_size: -; v_call: TRBV19
cdr3_aa: CASSAQGRGADTQYF; cdr3_nt: TGTGCCAGTAGTGCCCAGGGCAGGGGGGCAGATACGCAGTATTTT; d_call: -; j_call: TRBJ2-3; clone_size: -; v_call: TRBV19
cdr3_aa: CASSLSGTSGRPETQYF; cdr3_nt: TGCGCCAGCAGCTTGAGTGGGACTAGCGGGAGGCCAGAGACCCAGTACTTC; d_call: TRBD2; j_call: TRBJ2-5; clone_size: -; v_call: TRBV5-1
cdr3_aa: CATSRVGRATGELFF; cdr3_nt: TGTGCCACCAGCAGAGTAGGACGGGCCACCGGGGAGCTGTTTTTT; d_call: -; j_call: TRBJ2-2; clone_size: -; v_call: TRBV15
cdr3_aa: CASSLGAHWETQYF; cdr3_nt: TGTGCCAGCAGCTTAGGGGCCCATTGGGAGACCCAGTACTTC; d_call: -; j_call: TRBJ2-5; clone_size: -; v_call: TRBV7-6
cdr3_aa: CASSHGTSGYEQYF; cdr3_nt: TGTGCCAGCAGCCATGGGACTAGCGGCTACGAGCAGTACTTC; d_call: TRBD2; j_call: TRBJ2-7; clone_size: once; v_call: TRBV9
cdr3_aa: CASSSGETQYF; cdr3_nt: TGTGCCAGCAGCTCCGGGGAGACCCAGTACTTC; d_call: -; j_call: TRBJ2-5; clone_size: once; v_call: TRBV5-6
cdr3_aa: CASSVQSSGRYEQYF; cdr3_nt: TGTGCCAGCAGCGTTCAGTCTAGCGGGAGGTACGAGCAGTACTTC; d_call: TRBD2; j_call: TRBJ2-7; clone_size: -; v_call: TRBV9
cdr3_aa: CASSISVDSYNEQFF; cdr3_nt: TGTGCCAGCAGCATTAGCGTGGACTCCTACAATGAGCAGTTCTTC; d_call: -; j_call: TRBJ2-1; clone_size: -; v_call: TRBV9
cdr3_aa: CASSFDALDEQFF; cdr3_nt: TGTGCCAGCAGCTTTGACGCGCTGGATGAGCAGTTCTTC; d_call: -; j_call: TRBJ2-1; clone_size: -; v_call: TRBV7-6
cdr3_aa: CASSELAGNTGELFF; cdr3_nt: TGTGCCAGCAGTGAATTGGCAGGGAACACCGGGGAGCTGTTTTTT; d_call: -; j_call: TRBJ2-2; clone_size: once; v_call: TRBV2
cdr3_aa: CASSLTFWPGNTDTQYF; cdr3_nt: TGCGCCAGCAGCTTGACCTTTTGGCCAGGCAACACAGATACGCAGTATTTT; d_call: -; j_call: TRBJ2-3; clone_size: -; v_call: TRBV5-1
cdr3_aa: CASSSGQGETQYF; cdr3_nt: TGCGCCAGCAGCTCTGGACAGGGAGAGACCCAGTACTTC; d_call: TRBD1; j_call: TRBJ2-5; clone_size: -; v_call: TRBV5-1
cdr3_aa: CASSPRETDTQYF; cdr3_nt: TGTGCCAGCAGCCCCAGGGAGACAGATACGCAGTATTTT; d_call: -; j_call: TRBJ2-3; clone_size: -; v_call: TRBV5-4